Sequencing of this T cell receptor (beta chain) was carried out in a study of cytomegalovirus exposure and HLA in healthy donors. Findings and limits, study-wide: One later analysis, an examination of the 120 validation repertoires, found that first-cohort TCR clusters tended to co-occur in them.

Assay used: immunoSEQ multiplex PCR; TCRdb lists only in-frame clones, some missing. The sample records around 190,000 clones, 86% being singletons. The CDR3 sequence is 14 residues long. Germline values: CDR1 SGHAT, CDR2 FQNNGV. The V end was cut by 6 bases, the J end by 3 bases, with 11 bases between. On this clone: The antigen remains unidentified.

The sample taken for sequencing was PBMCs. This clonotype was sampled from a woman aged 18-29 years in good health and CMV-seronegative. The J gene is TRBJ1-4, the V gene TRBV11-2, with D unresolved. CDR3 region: CASSHRESNEKLFF. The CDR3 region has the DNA TGTGCCAGCAGTCATAGGGAGTCTAATGAAAAACTGTTTTTT.